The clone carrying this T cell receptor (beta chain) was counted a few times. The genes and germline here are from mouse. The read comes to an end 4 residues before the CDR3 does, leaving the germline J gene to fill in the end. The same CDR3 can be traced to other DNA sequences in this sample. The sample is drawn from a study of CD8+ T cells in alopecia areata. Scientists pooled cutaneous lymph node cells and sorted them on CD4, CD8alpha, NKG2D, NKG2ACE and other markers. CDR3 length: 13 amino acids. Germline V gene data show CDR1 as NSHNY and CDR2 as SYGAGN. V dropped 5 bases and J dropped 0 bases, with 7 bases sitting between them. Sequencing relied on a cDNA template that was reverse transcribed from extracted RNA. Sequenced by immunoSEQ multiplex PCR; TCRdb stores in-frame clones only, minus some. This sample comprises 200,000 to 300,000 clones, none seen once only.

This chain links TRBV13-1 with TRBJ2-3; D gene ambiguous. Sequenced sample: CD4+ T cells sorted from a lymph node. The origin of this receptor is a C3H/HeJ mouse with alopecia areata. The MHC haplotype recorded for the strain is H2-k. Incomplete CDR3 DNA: TGTGCCAGCAGCCCTACTAGTGCAGAA. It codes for CASSPTSAE. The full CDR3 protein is CASSPTSAETLYF.